This TCR beta chain emerged from a study of T cells in Graves' hyperthyroidism and ophthalmopathy. Study outcomes and limitations: Blood also contained most expanded thyroid clonotypes above 0.001.

Authors of the study amplified TCR beta CDR3 regions from RNA transcripts. An initial round of RT-PCR targeting the TCR CDR3 relied on the HTBI primer set. TCRdb fed the multiplex PCR reads into MiXCR, producing one record per CDR3 protein. Here the sample spans around 720,000 distinct CDR3 sequences, around a third being singletons. This clonotype was seen only a few times. Its specificity is not known. Newly diagnosed hyperthyroidism, duration under 2 months, in patients aged 18 to 65. V gave up 6 bases and J gave up 5 bases; unmatched junction bases: 11. Germline V gene data show CDR1 as SEHNR and CDR2 as FQNEAQ (reference sequence). This CDR3 is built from 16 residues.

The sequence was collected from a woman in her thirties or forties with Graves' hyperthyroidism. The sequencing input was blood. The V and J genes are TRBV7-9 and TRBJ2-5; TRBD2 matches 11 bases. The CDR3: CASSYYIAGGLETQYF. Written as DNA, the CDR3 is TGTGCCAGCAGTTACTACATAGCGGGGGGGCTTGAGACCCAGTACTTC.